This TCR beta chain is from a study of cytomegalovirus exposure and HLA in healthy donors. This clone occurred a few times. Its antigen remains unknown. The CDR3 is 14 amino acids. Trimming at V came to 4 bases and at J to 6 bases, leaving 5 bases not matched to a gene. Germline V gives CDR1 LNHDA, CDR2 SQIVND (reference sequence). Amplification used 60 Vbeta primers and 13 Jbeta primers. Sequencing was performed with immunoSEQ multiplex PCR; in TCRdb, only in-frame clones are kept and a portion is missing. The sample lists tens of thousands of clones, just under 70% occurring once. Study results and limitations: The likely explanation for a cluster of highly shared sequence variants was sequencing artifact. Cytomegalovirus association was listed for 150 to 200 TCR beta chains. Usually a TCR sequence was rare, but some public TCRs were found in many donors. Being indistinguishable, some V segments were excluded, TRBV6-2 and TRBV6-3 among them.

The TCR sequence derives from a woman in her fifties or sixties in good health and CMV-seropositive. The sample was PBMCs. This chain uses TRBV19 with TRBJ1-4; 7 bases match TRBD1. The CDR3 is CASSTTGVDEKLFF. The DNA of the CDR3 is TGTGCCAGTAGTACCACAGGGGTGGATGAAAAACTGTTTTTT. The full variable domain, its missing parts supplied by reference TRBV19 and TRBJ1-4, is DGGITQSPKYLFRKEGQNVTLSCEQNLNHDAMYWYRQDPGQGLRLIYYSQIVNDFQKGDIAEGYSVSREKKESFPLTVTSAQKNPTAFYLCASSTTGVDEKLFFGSGTQLSVL.